These 22 T cell receptor beta chains share one sample of origin, sequenced in a study of blood T cell repertoires in COVID-19 (TCRdb year 2020). Libraries were made using the immunoSEQ multiplex PCR assay. In TCRdb, the immuneACCESS table is reduced to in-frame sequences with V and J assigned. These tables do not hold every clone; where another copy was compared, an unresolved V gene accounts for under half, and the others remain unexplained. Within this sample are 250,000 to 300,000 clones, with 89% of them counted one time only. The ten most abundant clones make up around an eighth of the sample. The material sequenced was peripheral blood. The receptor set was obtained from a woman aged 60-70 years with acute or convalescent COVID-19.

The V call is TRBV27, the J call TRBJ2-5; maybe TRBD2 (7 bases). The V and J ends lost 0 bases and 1 base respectively, with 12 bases between them. CDR1 is MNHEY, CDR2 SMNVEV, per germline (reference sequence). The CDR3 has 16 amino acids. The CDR3 reads CASSLSEGGSQETQYF. The CDR3 nucleotides read TGTGCCAGCAGTTTATCGGAGGGGGGGTCCCAAGAGACCCAGTACTTC.

The chain carries TRBV9 and TRBJ1-1; 11 bases map to TRBD1. Germline V gives CDR1 SGDLS, CDR2 YYNGEE. V gave up 4 bases and J gave up 3 bases; unmatched junction bases: 14. The CDR3 is 18 residues long. CDR3 residues: CASSLRTGGRPGDTEAFF. For the CDR3, the DNA is TGTGCCAGCAGCCTTAGGACAGGGGGCCGCCCAGGGGACACTGAAGCTTTCTTT. The full variable domain, with the rest looked up from reference TRBV9 and TRBJ1-1, is DSGVTQTPKHLITATGQRVTLRCSPRSGDLSVYWYQQSLDQGLQFLIQYYNGEERAKGNILERFSAQQFPDLHSELNLSSLELGDSALYFCASSLRTGGRPGDTEAFFGQGTRLTVV.

This rearrangement joins TRBV2 to TRBJ1-1, with a tentative D call TRBD1 (5 bases). Germline-derived CDR1 and CDR2 are SNHLY and FYNNEI. Trimming pared 3 bases from V and 4 bases from J, leaving 21 bases between. This CDR3 spans 17 amino acids. The CDR3, as DNA: TGTGCCAGCAGTGAGCCGCGGCAGGGTGTGTGGAGCACTGAAGCTTTCTTT. This encodes CASSEPRQGVWSTEAFF. Full variable domain (missing parts from reference TRBV2 and TRBJ1-1): EPEVTQTPSHQVTQMGQEVILRCVPISNHLYFYWYRQILGQKVEFLVSFYNNEISEKSEIFDDQFSVERPDGSNFTLKIRSTKLEDSAMYFCASSEPRQGVWSTEAFFGQGTRLTVV.

The CDR3 protein is CASSLALGQLNEKLFF. CDR3 coding DNA: TGCGCCAGCAGCTTGGCCTTAGGACAGCTTAATGAAAAACTGTTTTTT. The J gene is TRBJ1-4, the V gene TRBV5-1; tentatively, D is TRBD1 (6 bases). Trimming cost V 0 bases and J 4 bases, with 13 bases left between them. The CDR3 runs 16 residues. Germline loops: CDR1 SGHRS, CDR2 YFSETQ.

The chain recombines TRBV7-2 with TRBJ2-2, with a weak D call TRBD2 (7 bases). This CDR3 has 15 residues. From germline, CDR1 is SGHTA and CDR2 FQGNSA. The germline V and J ends were trimmed by 6 bases and 6 bases, with 17 bases remaining between them. CDR3 sequence reads: CASRHKGGGAGELFF. CDR3 bases: TGTGCCAGCAGGCACAAGGGGGGAGGGGCCGGGGAGCTGTTTTTT. The whole variable domain, filled in from reference TRBV7-2 and TRBJ2-2, reads GAGVSQSPSNKVTEKGKDVELRCDPISGHTALYWYRQSLGQGLEFLIYFQGNSAPDKSGLPSDRFSAERTGGSVSTLTIQRTQQEDSAVYLCASRHKGGGAGELFFGEGSRLTVL.

This clone was recorded a few times. V usage is TRBV15 and J usage is TRBJ1-2; 7 bases align to TRBD1. J lost 2 bases, V lost 1 base, and 4 bases had no gene match. Germline V gene sequence: CDR1 LNHNV, CDR2 YYDKDF (reference sequence). This CDR3 is built from 15 residues. DNA for the CDR3: TGTGCCACCAGCAGAGGCGGAGGGGGCAACTATGGCTACACCTTC. It yields the protein CATSRGGGGNYGYTF.

Remarks on this clone: This sample includes further DNA sequences coding for the same CDR3. The chain has TRBV5-1 and TRBJ2-2; 8 bases agree with TRBD1. CDR1 and CDR2 from the germline V gene are SGHRS and YFSETQ. V lost 1 base to trimming and J lost 5 bases; unmatched junction nucleotides: 1. The CDR3 covers 14 residues. The CDR3 loop reads CASSLQGATGELFF. In DNA form, the CDR3 reads TGCGCCAGCAGCTTGCAGGGGGCAACCGGGGAGCTGTTTTTT.

The chain is built from TRBV4-3 and TRBJ2-7; unclear D gene. The CDR3 covers 15 residues. Per germline, CDR1 LGHNA and CDR2 YSLEER. V lost 2 bases to trimming and J lost 0 bases, with 11 bases between them. CDR3 region: CASSQIGGSSYEQYF. In DNA form, the CDR3 reads TGCGCCAGCAGCCAAATCGGCGGAAGCTCCTACGAGCAGTACTTC.

This chain uses TRBV3-1 (or the pseudogene TRBV3-2) with TRBJ1-3; perhaps TRBD1 as D (5 bases). The CDR3 covers 14 residues. Germline CDR1 LGHDT, CDR2 YNNKEL (reference sequence). V was trimmed by 4 bases and J by 4 bases, leaving 11 bases between them. In DNA, the CDR3 is TGTGCCAGCAGCCTCAGGGTATCCGGAAACACCATATATTTT. It translates to CASSLRVSGNTIYF.

The chain recombines TRBV27 with TRBJ1-2; D might be TRBD1 (5 bases). The CDR3 is 14 amino acids. Trimming stripped 0 bases from V and 2 bases from J, with 7 bases between. Germline CDR1 MNHEY, CDR2 SMNVEV (reference sequence). This CDR3 reads CASSLSGGNYGYTF. Here the CDR3 DNA reads TGTGCCAGCAGTTTATCGGGGGGGAACTATGGCTACACCTTC.

This rearrangement joins TRBV27 to TRBJ2-2, with 11 positions matching TRBD1. V was pared by 1 base and J by 4 bases, with 8 bases of the junction left unmatched. This CDR3 has 18 amino acids. Germline lookup yields CDR1 MNHEY and CDR2 SMNVEV (reference sequence). The CDR3 sequence is CASSLYRSDRGRTGELFF. Written as DNA, the CDR3 is TGTGCCAGCAGTTTATATAGGTCGGACAGGGGGCGCACCGGGGAGCTGTTTTTT.

The V gene is TRBV5-1, the J gene TRBJ2-3, with 9 bases lining up with TRBD1. Germline lookup yields CDR1 SGHRS and CDR2 YFSETQ. This CDR3 comprises 15 residues. V lost 4 bases, J lost 4 bases, and 7 bases stayed unmatched. CDR3 sequence: CASSHSGTGPDTQYF. CDR3 sequence (DNA): TGCGCCAGCAGCCATTCCGGGACAGGGCCAGATACGCAGTATTTT.

V and J are TRBV11-2 and TRBJ2-5; 8 bases agree with TRBD1. The CDR3 has 16 amino acids. The ends lost 0 bases at V and 8 bases at J; junction bases unmatched: 11. The germline CDR1 and CDR2 sequences are SGHAT and FQNNGV. This CDR3 is CASSLEWGQADTTQYF. CDR3 nucleotides: TGTGCCAGCAGCTTAGAATGGGGACAGGCCGACACCACCCAGTACTTC.

V gene TRBV27 combines with J gene TRBJ1-6; TRBD1 aligns across 11 bases. CDR1 is MNHEY, CDR2 SMNVEV, per germline (reference sequence). J lost 8 bases, V lost 5 bases, and 5 bases had no gene match. The CDR3 covers 15 residues. As DNA, the CDR3 is TGTGCCAGCAGTCCCGGGACAGGGGGACATTCACCCCTCCACTTT. The encoded protein is CASSPGTGGHSPLHF.

V gene TRBV12-3 or TRBV12-4 combines with J gene TRBJ2-1; no firm D call. The CDR3 spans 13 residues. V was pared by 1 base and J by 8 bases, with 9 bases between. The CDR3 spells CASSLDPGHEQFF. Here the CDR3 DNA reads TGTGCCAGCAGTTTAGATCCGGGTCATGAGCAGTTCTTC.

This clone came up once. This chain links TRBV7-9 with TRBJ2-7; D is ambiguous. The germline gives CDR1 SEHNR, CDR2 FQNEAQ (reference sequence). Trimming cost V 5 bases and J 0 bases, with 5 bases left between them. The CDR3 totals 12 residues. CDR3 sequence: CASSESSYEQYF. DNA for the CDR3: TGTGCCAGCAGCGAGAGCTCCTACGAGCAGTACTTC.

The genes are TRBV27 and TRBJ2-7; tentative D call: TRBD2 (6 bases). The CDR3 loop spans 15 amino acids. The V end was cut by 2 bases, the J end by 1 base, with 12 bases between. The V gene's germline CDR1 is MNHEY and CDR2 SMNVEV (reference sequence). CDR3 residues: CASSLAGQGSYEQYF. CDR3 coding DNA: TGTGCCAGCAGTTTAGCGGGGCAGGGTTCCTACGAGCAGTACTTC.

This chain uses TRBV6-5 with TRBJ2-3, with 9 bases aligning to TRBD1. The CDR3 extends over 15 amino acids. Losses at the gene ends were 7 bases for V and 3 bases for J; bases not matched to a gene: 8. Germline V gives CDR1 MNHEY, CDR2 SVGAGI. The CDR3 reads CASKLQGAGTDTQYF. In nucleotides, the CDR3 is TGTGCCAGCAAACTACAGGGGGCGGGGACAGATACGCAGTATTTT.

The rearrangement links TRBV5-1 to TRBJ2-7; possibly TRBD1 for D (6 bases). The germline CDR1 and CDR2 sequences are SGHRS and YFSETQ. V was shortened by 0 bases and J by 0 bases, with 13 bases between the two germline ends. CDR3 length equals 16 residues. In DNA, the CDR3 is TGCGCCAGCAGCTTGGCCCCAGACAGGAGCTCCTACGAGCAGTACTTC. It encodes CASSLAPDRSSYEQYF.

Only one count was recorded for this clone. The chain is built from TRBV20-1 and TRBJ2-1; the match to TRBD2 covers 10 bases. The CDR3 spans 11 residues. V was clipped by 4 bases and J by 10 bases; unmatched bases: 1. Germline V gene data show CDR1 as DFQATT and CDR2 as SNEGSKA (reference sequence). The CDR3 nucleotides read TGCAGTGCTAAGGGACTAGCGGAGCAGTTCTTC. Amino acid sequence: CSAKGLAEQFF.

The gene calls are TRBV27 and TRBJ2-1; tentative D call: TRBD1 (6 bases). CDR3 length equals 13 residues. V lost 8 bases and J lost 3, with 11 bases in between. Germline V gene lookup returns CDR1 MNHEY and CDR2 SMNVEV (reference sequence). The CDR3 sequence: CASGRTDYNEQFF. In DNA, the CDR3 is TGTGCCAGCGGTAGGACAGACTACAATGAGCAGTTCTTC.

The gene calls are TRBV6-5 and TRBJ2-7; 9 nucleotides align to TRBD1. The CDR3 consists of 16 residues. J was trimmed by 2 bases and V by 2 bases; bases with no gene match: 7. Per germline, CDR1 MNHEY and CDR2 SVGAGI. The CDR3 DNA sequence: TGTGCCAGCAGTTACGGGACAGGGCCTTCTACCTACGAGCAGTACTTC. Amino acid sequence: CASSYGTGPSTYEQYF.